The 5 T cell receptor beta chains below come from one sample, sequenced in a study of blood T cell repertoires in COVID-19. Only in-frame clones appear in the TCRdb table, and some are missing; sequencing was by immunoSEQ multiplex PCR. The repertoire holds fewer than 350,000 clones, with around nine tenths as singletons. Source material: peripheral blood. These receptor sequences come from a woman aged 25 to 39 with COVID-19, enrolled during active disease.

This chain connects TRBV27 to TRBJ2-5, with TRBD2 matching 16 bases. The J segment lost 5 bases and the V segment lost 6 bases, leaving 3 bases of the junction unmatched. The CDR3 totals 15 residues. Germline assignment: CDR1 MNHEY and CDR2 SMNVEV (reference sequence). In nucleotides, the CDR3 is TGTGCCAGCAGGGGGACTAGCGGGAGGGCCGAGACCCAGTACTTC. It is translated as CASRGTSGRAETQYF.

The gene calls are TRBV15 and TRBJ2-3; 9 bases match TRBD2. V shed 1 base, J shed 3 bases, and the junction held 14 bases outside the gene matches. The CDR3 consists of 19 residues. Germline values: CDR1 LNHNV, CDR2 YYDKDF (reference sequence). The CDR3 coding sequence is TGTGCCACCAGCAGAGGAACCTGGGGCGCGGGAGGGGAGACAGATACGCAGTATTTT. This translates into CATSRGTWGAGGETDTQYF.

The chain employs TRBV11-3 and TRBJ2-5; 11 bases agree with TRBD2. Germline V lookup: CDR1 SGHNT, CDR2 YENEEA. CDR3 length equals 16 residues. The V segment lost 5 bases and the J segment 6 bases; nucleotides outside the gene matches: 11. CDR3 region: CASSAGTSGGKKTQYF. DNA of the CDR3: TGTGCCAGCAGCGCCGGGACTAGCGGAGGGAAAAAGACCCAGTACTTC.

The CDR3 protein is CASSQVLGLAVAFF. CDR3 nucleotides: TGTGCCAGCAGCCAAGTATTGGGACTGGCGGTAGCTTTCTTT. J is TRBJ1-1 and V is TRBV14, with D possibly matching TRBD1 (5 bases). The germline V and J ends were trimmed by 1 base and 10 bases, with 16 bases remaining between them. Germline CDR1 and CDR2: SGHDN and FVKESK. This CDR3 comprises 14 residues.

The chain carries TRBV4-1 and TRBJ2-2, with 8 bases that match TRBD2. V shed 0 bases, J shed 7 bases, and the junction held 4 bases outside the gene matches. Germline V gene data show CDR1 as MGHRA and CDR2 as YSYEKL. The CDR3 has 15 amino acids. The CDR3 spells CASSQDRGGIGELFF. The CDR3 bases are TGCGCCAGCAGCCAAGATCGGGGGGGGATCGGGGAGCTGTTTTTT.